One sample yielded the 21 T cell receptor beta chains listed below, sequenced in a study of beta chain features in type 1 diabetes. The whole isolated RNA underwent reverse transcription, so sequencing captured expressed TCRB transcripts. Sequencing was performed with immunoSEQ multiplex PCR; in TCRdb, only in-frame clones are kept and a portion is missing. The sample lists 900,000 or so clones; roughly a sixth were seen once. Material: naive CD4+ T cells from blood. All receptors derive from a young woman in good health.

This clone was counted between two and nine times. The chain employs TRBV5-1 and TRBJ2-1; 9 positions match TRBD2. The CDR3 is 15 amino acids. Trimming at V came to 1 base and at J to 9 bases, leaving 8 bases not matched to a gene. Germline V CDR1 and CDR2: SGHRS, YFSETQ. The CDR3 region is CASSLSVAGVSEQFF. CDR3 coding DNA: TGCGCCAGCAGCTTGTCGGTAGCGGGAGTTTCTGAGCAGTTCTTC. Full variable domain (missing parts from reference TRBV5-1 and TRBJ2-1): KAGVTQTPRYLIKTRGQQVTLSCSPISGHRSVSWYQQTPGQGLQFLFEYFSETQRNKGNFPGRFSGRQFSNSRSEMNVSTLELGDSALYLCASSLSVAGVSEQFFGPGTRLTVL.

The chain combines TRBV18 with TRBJ2-1; TRBD2 agrees at 10 bases. This CDR3 contains 14 residues. CDR1 KGHSH and CDR2 LQKENI come from the germline V gene. Unmatched junction bases numbered 2, after V lost 3 bases and J lost 6 bases. In DNA form, the CDR3 reads TGTGCCAGCTCACCGCCTAGCGGGAGCAATGAGCAGTTCTTC. Its translation is CASSPPSGSNEQFF. Supplemented by reference TRBV18 and TRBJ2-1, the full variable domain reads NAGVMQNPRHLVRRRGQEARLRCSPMKGHSHVYWYRQLPEEGLKFMVYLQKENIIDESGMPKERFSAEFPKEGPSILRIQQVVRGDSAAYFCASSPPSGSNEQFFGPGTRLTVL.

This sequence joins TRBV9 and TRBJ2-7; 8 bases map to TRBD2. Germline CDR1 SGDLS, CDR2 YYNGEE. The trim removed 2 bases at V and 4 bases at J, leaving 5 bases unmatched. The CDR3 is made up of 14 amino acids. CDR3 coding DNA: TGTGCCAGCAGCGTCCGGGGGGGAGAATACGAGCAGTACTTC. It specifies CASSVRGGEYEQYF.

The table lists this clone with a few counts. V gene TRBV19 combines with J gene TRBJ2-7; D uncertain. The germline V gene encodes CDR1 LNHDA and CDR2 SQIVND (reference sequence). V shed 4 bases and J shed 6 bases, with 16 bases lying between them. The CDR3 length is 14 residues. The CDR3 here is CASSRARSAGEQYF. CDR3 bases: TGTGCCAGTAGTAGAGCCCGTTCGGCTGGCGAGCAGTACTTC. Filled out from reference TRBV19 and TRBJ2-7, the complete variable domain reads DGGITQSPKYLFRKEGQNVTLSCEQNLNHDAMYWYRQDPGQGLRLIYYSQIVNDFQKGDIAEGYSVSREKKESFPLTVTSAQKNPTAFYLCASSRARSAGEQYFGPGTRLTVT.

The chain carries TRBV19 and TRBJ2-1; 9 nucleotides match TRBD2. This CDR3 contains 15 residues. The V gene's germline CDR1 is LNHDA and CDR2 SQIVND (reference sequence). V was clipped by 10 bases and J by 5 bases; unmatched bases: 12. CDR3 nucleotide sequence: TGTGCCACTTCCCTACCGGGACTAGCAAACAATGAGCAGTTCTTC. Its protein product is CATSLPGLANNEQFF.

The chain links TRBV7-9 to TRBJ2-2; D is perhaps TRBD2 (6 bases). The CDR3 is 16 residues long. Trimming removed 5 bases from V and 0 bases from J, with 13 bases in between. Germline V lookup: CDR1 SEHNR, CDR2 FQNEAQ (reference sequence). The CDR3 region is CASSPYLAPNTGELFF. Written as DNA, the CDR3 is TGTGCCAGCAGCCCGTATCTAGCGCCGAACACCGGGGAGCTGTTTTTT.

This clone was counted only a few times. The sample has other DNA sequences that encode this CDR3 too. J is TRBJ1-2 and V is TRBV5-1, with unresolved D. The germline V gene encodes CDR1 SGHRS and CDR2 YFSETQ. This CDR3 contains 14 residues. The ends were cut back, 0 bases at V and 0 bases at J, with 6 bases in the middle. This chain's CDR3 is CASSLEGSNYGYTF. CDR3 coding DNA: TGCGCCAGCAGCTTGGAGGGTTCTAACTATGGCTACACCTTC.

This chain uses TRBV19 with TRBJ2-1; 9 bases are a match to TRBD2. Looked up from germline, CDR1 is LNHDA and CDR2 is SQIVND (reference sequence). The CDR3 extends over 16 amino acids. V dropped 5 bases and J dropped 10; count of bases not matched to a gene: 15. DNA for the CDR3: TGTGCCAGTAGTGGACTAGCGAGGGGCGGGGGCAAGGAGCAGTTCTTC. It encodes CASSGLARGGGKEQFF.

This rearrangement joins TRBV29-1 to TRBJ2-1, with TRBD2 matching 8 bases. CDR1 SQVTM and CDR2 ANQGSEA come from the germline V gene. The trim removed 6 bases at V and 6 bases at J, leaving 10 bases unmatched. This CDR3 has 14 amino acids. For the CDR3, the DNA is TGCAGCGTCCGTCCTAGCGGGTTCCTCAATGAGCAGTTCTTC. Translation: CSVRPSGFLNEQFF.

In nucleotides, the CDR3 is TGCGCCAGCAGCATCGGACAGGGCCAAGAGACCCAGTACTTC. This translates into CASSIGQGQETQYF. V is TRBV5-1 and J is TRBJ2-5, with TRBD1 matching 8 bases. V lost 4 bases to trimming and J lost 1 base; unmatched junction nucleotides: 3. The length of the CDR3 is 14 residues. CDR1 and CDR2 (germline): SGHRS, YFSETQ.

This sequence joins TRBV10-3 and TRBJ2-3; D might be TRBD2 (5 bases). The V end was cut by 6 bases, the J end by 2 bases, with 15 bases between. Per germline, CDR1 ENHRY and CDR2 SYGVKD. The CDR3 has 15 amino acids. The chain's CDR3 is CAIRERSGYTDTQYF. The CDR3 coding sequence is TGTGCCATCAGGGAGAGGTCGGGATACACAGATACGCAGTATTTT.

This clone has more than one count but fewer than ten. The V gene is TRBV20-1, the J gene TRBJ1-1; no definite D call. From germline, CDR1 is DFQATT and CDR2 SNEGSKA (reference sequence). Trimming removed 6 bases at V and 1 base at J, with 6 bases between. The CDR3 has 11 residues. CDR3 in amino acids: CSARWNTEAFF. The CDR3 region has the DNA TGCAGTGCGCGGTGGAACACTGAAGCTTTCTTT.

This clone was counted only a few times. At the DNA level, this CDR3 is encoded by other sequences in the same sample as well. The chain uses TRBV5-1 and TRBJ2-3, with 8 nucleotides matching TRBD2. The CDR3 consists of 15 residues. With V trimmed by 2 bases and J by 0 bases, 2 bases remained unmatched. CDR1 SGHRS and CDR2 YFSETQ come from the germline V gene. The CDR3 loop reads CASSFGRASTDTQYF. In DNA form, the CDR3 reads TGCGCCAGCAGCTTCGGGAGGGCGAGCACAGATACGCAGTATTTT.

As to this clone: This sample also contains other DNA sequences that code for the same CDR3. The chain links TRBV6-6 to TRBJ1-5; D not resolved. CDR3 size: 13 residues. Germline V gives CDR1 MNHNY, CDR2 SVGAGI (reference sequence). V was shortened by 0 bases and J by 5 bases, with 5 bases between the two germline ends. The CDR3 region is CASSYSSDQPQHF. CDR3 DNA sequence: TGTGCCAGCAGTTACTCGTCCGATCAGCCCCAGCATTTT.

There are a few counts of this clone. The chain joins TRBV7-2 to TRBJ2-3, with 12 bases lining up with TRBD2. CDR3 size: 16 residues. V lost 2 bases, J lost 5 bases, and 5 bases stayed unmatched. In germline, CDR1 is SGHTA, CDR2 FQGNSA. CDR3 DNA sequence: TGTGCCAGCAGCTTAAGACTAGCGGGAGCAGAAGATACGCAGTATTTT. It specifies CASSLRLAGAEDTQYF.

This clone has more than one count but fewer than ten. V gene TRBV28 combines with J gene TRBJ2-5; weak D call: TRBD2 (6 bases). The V and J ends lost 7 bases and 5 bases respectively, with 11 bases between them. Germline CDR1 is MDHEN and CDR2 is SYDVKM. This CDR3 comprises 12 residues. The CDR3 loop reads CASTRDSETQYF. CDR3 nucleotides: TGTGCCAGCACACGGGACTCTGAGACCCAGTACTTC.

This clone has only a few counts. The DNA for the CDR3 is TGTGCCAGCAGCTCCCAATGGGCGACAGGGGGCAGAGATACGCAGTATTTT. This translates into CASSSQWATGGRDTQYF. This chain links TRBV21-1 with TRBJ2-3; the DNA was not compared with TRBD1, the D call given in the table. TRBV21-1 is noted as a pseudogene. The CDR3 is 17 residues long.

V gene TRBV28 combines with J gene TRBJ2-5; tentative D call: TRBD1 (6 bases). CDR1 is MDHEN, CDR2 SYDVKM, per germline. The CDR3 totals 15 residues. V was cut by 4 bases and J by 2 bases, with 14 bases left in between. For the CDR3, the DNA is TGTGCCAGCAGTTATTTAACAGGGAAACAAGAGACCCAGTACTTC. This gives the protein CASSYLTGKQETQYF.

This clone occurred a few times. The CDR3 coding sequence is TGCAGTGCTAAGGCCTTCTCAGAAGCTTTCTTT. Its translation: CSAKAFSEAFF. This chain joins TRBV20-1 and TRBJ1-1; unclear D gene. The CDR3 is made up of 11 amino acids. Trimming took 4 bases from V and 8 from J, leaving 11 bases between them. Germline CDR1 is DFQATT and CDR2 is SNEGSKA (reference sequence).

Note on this clone: Other DNA sequences in this sample translate to the same CDR3. V is TRBV2 and J is TRBJ2-1; 13 bases line up with TRBD2. The CDR3 loop spans 15 amino acids. Germline V gene sequence: CDR1 SNHLY, CDR2 FYNNEI. With 6 bases clipped from V and 7 bases from J, the junction kept 6 bases outside the gene matches. CDR3 loop: CASRRTSGRGNEQFF. In nucleotides, the CDR3 is TGTGCCAGCAGACGGACTAGCGGGAGAGGTAATGAGCAGTTCTTC.

The CDR3 protein is CAISESLGPTYEQYF. The CDR3 bases are TGTGCCATCAGTGAGTCGTTGGGCCCCACCTACGAGCAGTACTTC. The chain links TRBV10-3 to TRBJ2-7; D uncertain. From germline, CDR1 is ENHRY and CDR2 SYGVKD. With 0 bases removed from V and 2 bases from J, the gap between germline ends came to 11 bases. The CDR3 sequence is 15 residues long.